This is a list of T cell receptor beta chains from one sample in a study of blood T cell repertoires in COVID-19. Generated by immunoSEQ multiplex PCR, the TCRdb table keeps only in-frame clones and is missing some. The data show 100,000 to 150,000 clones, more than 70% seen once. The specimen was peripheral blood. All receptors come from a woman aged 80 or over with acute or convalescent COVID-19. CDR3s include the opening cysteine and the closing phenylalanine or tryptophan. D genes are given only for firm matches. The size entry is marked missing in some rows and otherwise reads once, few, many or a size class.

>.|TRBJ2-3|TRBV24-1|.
CATSDGTDTQYF
TGTGCCACCAGTGACGGCACAGATACGCAGTATTTT
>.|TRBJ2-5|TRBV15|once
CATSSGLEGRGTQYF
TGTGCCACCAGCAGTGGCCTAGAAGGTAGAGGGACCCAGTACTTC
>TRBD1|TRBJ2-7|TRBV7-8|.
CASSLEGGGYEQYF
TGTGCCAGCAGCTTAGAAGGGGGCGGTTACGAGCAGTACTTC
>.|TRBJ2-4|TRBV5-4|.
CASSRTGSQNIQYF
TGTGCCAGCAGTAGAACAGGGAGCCAAAACATTCAGTACTTC
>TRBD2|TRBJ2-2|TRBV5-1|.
CASSLGSGRGSGELFF
TGCGCCAGCAGCTTGGGGAGCGGGAGAGGGTCCGGGGAGCTGTTTTTT
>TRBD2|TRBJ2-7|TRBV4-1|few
CASSQGTSGSNYEQYF
TGCGCCAGCAGCCAAGGAACCAGCGGGAGCAACTACGAGCAGTACTTC
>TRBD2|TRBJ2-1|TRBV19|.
CASTTTSGSYNEQFF
TGTGCCAGTACCACAACTAGCGGATCATACAATGAGCAGTTCTTC
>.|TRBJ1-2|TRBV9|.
CASSGTLRQGYGYTF
TGTGCCAGCAGCGGCACCCTTCGGCAGGGCTATGGCTACACCTTC
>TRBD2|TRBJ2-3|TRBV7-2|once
CASRRGLAGDTQYF
TGTGCCAGCAGGAGGGGCCTAGCGGGGGATACGCAGTATTTT
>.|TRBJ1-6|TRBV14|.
CASSQFRESPLHF
TGTGCCAGCAGCCAATTCCGGGAATCACCCCTCCACTTT
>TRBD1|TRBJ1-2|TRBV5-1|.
CASSSLTGGASYTF
TGCGCCAGCAGCTCGCTAACAGGGGGCGCGAGCTACACCTTC
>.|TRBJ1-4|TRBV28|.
CASTPPRGRVPDEKLFF
TGTGCCAGCACTCCACCGAGAGGCCGGGTCCCGGATGAAAAACTGTTTTTT
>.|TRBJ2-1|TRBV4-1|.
CASSQDPGLILFGQFF
TGCGCCAGCAGCCAAGATCCGGGACTTATCCTTTTTGGGCAGTTCTTC
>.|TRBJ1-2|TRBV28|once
CASMSQLYGYTF
TGTGCCAGCATGTCACAGCTCTATGGCTACACCTTC
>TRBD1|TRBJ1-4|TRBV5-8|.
CASSLGGQGGEKLFF
TGTGCCAGCAGCTTGGGCGGACAGGGTGGTGAAAAACTGTTTTTT
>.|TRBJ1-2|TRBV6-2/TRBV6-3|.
CASSLRGNYGYTF
TGTGCCAGCAGTTTGCGGGGGAACTATGGCTACACCTTC
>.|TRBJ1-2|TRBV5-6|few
CASSLAGGVNYGYTF
TGTGCCAGCAGCTTGGCTGGAGGGGTGAACTATGGCTACACCTTC
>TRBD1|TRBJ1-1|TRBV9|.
CASSPMGQYEAFF
TGTGCCAGCAGCCCTATGGGACAGTATGAAGCTTTCTTT
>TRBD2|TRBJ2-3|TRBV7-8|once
CASSSRVAGVTDTQYF
TGTGCCAGCAGCTCAAGAGTAGCGGGGGTCACAGATACGCAGTATTTT
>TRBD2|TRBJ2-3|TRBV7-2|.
CASSPPLAGGPSRTDTQYF
TGTGCCAGCAGCCCACCCCTAGCGGGGGGGCCCTCTCGAACAGATACGCAGTATTTT
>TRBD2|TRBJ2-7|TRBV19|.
CASSTYSGGSYEQYF
TGTGCCAGTAGTACCTATAGCGGGGGCTCCTACGAGCAGTACTTC
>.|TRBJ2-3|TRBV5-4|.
CASSFLGGASTDTQYF
TGTGCCAGCAGCTTTCTAGGCGGAGCTAGCACAGATACGCAGTATTTT
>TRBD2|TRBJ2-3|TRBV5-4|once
CASSKLGLAGGTDTQYF
TGTGCCAGCAGCAAACTAGGACTAGCGGGGGGCACAGATACGCAGTATTTT
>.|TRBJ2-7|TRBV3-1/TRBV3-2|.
CASSPEYRASIYEQYF
TGTGCCAGCAGCCCCGAATACAGGGCTTCCATCTACGAGCAGTACTTC
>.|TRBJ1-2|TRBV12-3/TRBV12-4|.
CASSLRGGYGYTF
TGTGCCAGCAGTTTAAGGGGAGGCTATGGCTACACCTTC
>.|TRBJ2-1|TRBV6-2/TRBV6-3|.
CASSSGLLSSYNEQFF
TGTGCCAGCAGTTCAGGACTGTTAAGCTCCTACAATGAGCAGTTCTTC
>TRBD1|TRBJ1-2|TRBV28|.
CASSSTGNYTF
TGTGCCAGCAGTTCGACAGGGAACTACACCTTC
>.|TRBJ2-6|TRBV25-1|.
CASSGALSGANVLTF
TGTGCCAGCAGTGGGGCCCTGTCCGGGGCCAACGTCCTGACTTTC
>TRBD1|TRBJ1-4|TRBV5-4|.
CASSLVAGQGSEKLFF
TGTGCCAGCAGCTTGGTAGCGGGACAGGGGTCGGAAAAACTGTTTTTT
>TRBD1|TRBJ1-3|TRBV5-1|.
CASSFTGDPGDTIYF
TGCGCCAGCAGCTTCACAGGGGACCCGGGCGACACCATATATTTT
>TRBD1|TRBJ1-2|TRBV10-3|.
CATYPGETGNYGYTF
TGTGCCACATACCCCGGGGAGACAGGGAACTATGGCTACACCTTC
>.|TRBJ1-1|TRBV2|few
CASIGGVQGFTEAFF
TGTGCCAGCATCGGGGGGGTACAGGGATTCACTGAAGCTTTCTTT